This TCR beta chain was retrieved from a study of PD-1 blockade in mismatch repair-deficient tumors. Looking at the study overall: Enrolled about 2013-2017, patients had progressing, pretreated mismatch repair-deficient cancers of around 12 types. Whole-study findings and limits: Rapid post-treatment expansion, then contraction, generally preceding radiologic response, marked tumor-resident clones.

Some clones are missing from TCRdb's copy, which holds only in-frame ones; the method was immunoSEQ multiplex PCR. The sample carries tens of thousands of clones, approximately 84% recorded once. With respect to this clone: The antigen remains unidentified.

PCR or immunohistochemistry showed mismatch repair deficiency in every enrolled patient. This specimen was peripheral blood, taken 12 weeks after starting pembrolizumab. The TCR was taken from an adult with mismatch repair-deficient cancer.

CDR3 in DNA: TGTGCCAGCAGCAAAAGGTGGTACGAGCAGTACTTC. Protein product: CASSKRWYEQYF. The rearrangement links TRBV21-1 to TRBJ2-7. TRBV21-1 is a pseudogene. The CDR3 runs 12 residues.